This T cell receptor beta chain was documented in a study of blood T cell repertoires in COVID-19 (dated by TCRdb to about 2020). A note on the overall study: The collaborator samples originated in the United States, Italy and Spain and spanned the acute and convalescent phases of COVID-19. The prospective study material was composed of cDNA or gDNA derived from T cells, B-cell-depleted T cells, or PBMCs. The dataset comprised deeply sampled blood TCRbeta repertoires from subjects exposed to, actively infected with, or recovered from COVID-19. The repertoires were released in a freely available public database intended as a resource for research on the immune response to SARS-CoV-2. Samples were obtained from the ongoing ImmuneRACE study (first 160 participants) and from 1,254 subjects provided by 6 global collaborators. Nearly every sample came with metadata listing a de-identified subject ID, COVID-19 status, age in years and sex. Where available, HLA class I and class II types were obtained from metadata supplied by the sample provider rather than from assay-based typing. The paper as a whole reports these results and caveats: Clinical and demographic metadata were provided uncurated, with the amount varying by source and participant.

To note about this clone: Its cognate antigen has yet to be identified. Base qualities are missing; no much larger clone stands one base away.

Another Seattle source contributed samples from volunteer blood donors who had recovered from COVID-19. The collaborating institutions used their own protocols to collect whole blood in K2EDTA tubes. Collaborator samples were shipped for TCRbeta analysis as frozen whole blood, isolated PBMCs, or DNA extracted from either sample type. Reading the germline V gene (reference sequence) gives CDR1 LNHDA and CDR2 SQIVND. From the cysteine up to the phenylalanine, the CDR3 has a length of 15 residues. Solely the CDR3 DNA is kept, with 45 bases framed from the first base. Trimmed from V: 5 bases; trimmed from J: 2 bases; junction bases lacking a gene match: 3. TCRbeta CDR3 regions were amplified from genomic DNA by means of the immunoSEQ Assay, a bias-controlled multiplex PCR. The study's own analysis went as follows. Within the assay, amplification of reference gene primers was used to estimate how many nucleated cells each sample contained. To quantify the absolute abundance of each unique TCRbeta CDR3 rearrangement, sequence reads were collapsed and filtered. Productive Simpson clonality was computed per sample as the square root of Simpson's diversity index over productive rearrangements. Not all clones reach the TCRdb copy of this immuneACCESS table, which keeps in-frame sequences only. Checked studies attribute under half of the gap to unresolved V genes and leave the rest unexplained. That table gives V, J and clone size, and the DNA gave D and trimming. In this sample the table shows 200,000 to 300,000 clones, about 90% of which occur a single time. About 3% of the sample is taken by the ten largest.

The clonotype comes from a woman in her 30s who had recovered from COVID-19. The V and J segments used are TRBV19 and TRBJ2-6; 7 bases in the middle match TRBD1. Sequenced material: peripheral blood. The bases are TGTGCCAGTAGTCTCCAGGGGGCTGGGGCCAACGTCCTGACTTTC. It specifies CASSLQGAGANVLTF.